The T cell receptor (beta chain) described here comes from a study of cytomegalovirus exposure and HLA in healthy donors. The wider study: As an earlier analysis found, around 190 million T cells yielded about 120 million unique TCR beta sequences.

Whole-study results and caveats: Per published reports, the classifier diagnosed cytomegalovirus status with high specificity and sensitivity. TCR beta V segments were, for the most part, productive about 87% or about 30% of the time in an earlier analysis.

V shed 4 bases and J 6 bases; nucleotides not matched to a gene: 8. CDR3 size: 15 residues. Germline values: CDR1 SGHNT, CDR2 YYREEE (reference sequence). PCR primers comprised 60 Vbeta and 13 Jbeta primers. Sequencing used immunoSEQ multiplex PCR; TCRdb keeps in-frame clones, though not all of them. The table includes 200,000 to 250,000 clones, around 76% detected once. Regarding this clone: As yet, its antigen is unknown.

The J gene is TRBJ2-4, the V gene TRBV5-4; 9 positions agree with TRBD1. The source is a man between 18 and 29 years old in good health and CMV-seronegative. The sequenced material came from PBMCs. The CDR3 region has the DNA TGTGCCAGCAGCGACTTGGACAGGGGCACAAACATTCAGTACTTC. It codes for CASSDLDRGTNIQYF.